This T cell receptor (beta chain) was retrieved from a study of T cells in lung cancer brain metastases. This CDR3 comprises 13 residues. V was cut by 1 base and J by 3 bases, with 10 bases left in between. Germline CDR1 is GTSNPN and CDR2 is SVGIG (reference sequence). Generated by immunoSEQ multiplex PCR, the TCRdb table keeps only in-frame clones and is missing some. The data show 5,000 to 7,000 clones, 80% to 90% seen once. Resection was for synchronous oligometastatic disease or a late solitary brain metastasis recurrence. Four to six deparaffinized, unstained about 10 um sections supplied tumor areas macrodissected using marked H&E slides as a guide. Broader study findings: DNA fragmentation in FFPE samples may have prevented full retrieval of the infiltrating T cell repertoire. Brain metastasis T cell infiltration was not adjusted for preoperative corticosteroid effects.

Notes on this clone: Its target is not known.

Sequencing was carried out using tumor tissue from the primary lung tumor. The TCR comes from a man in his forties or fifties with non-small cell lung cancer. The chain couples TRBV30 to TRBJ2-7, with D possibly matching TRBD1 (5 bases). CDR3 coding DNA: TGTGCCTGGAGTGAGGGGTTCGACTACGAGCAGTACTTC. It translates to CAWSEGFDYEQYF.